This T cell receptor beta chain was recorded in a study of blood T cell repertoires in COVID-19. On the study more broadly: Some COVID-19 samples were acute and others convalescent; all came from the United States, Italy and Spain. PBMCs, B-cell-depleted T cells, or T cells provided the cDNA or gDNA that made up the material.

In the study's own analysis: How many nucleated cells were present was estimated from reference gene primer amplification. TCRdb's copy holds only in-frame clones and misses some; the assay was immunoSEQ multiplex PCR. The DNA was the basis for D and trimming; V, J and clone size are from that table. This sample has around 200,000 clones, with more than 60% found just once. This receptor was obtained from a man aged 45-65 years who had recovered from COVID-19. The source material was peripheral blood.

CDR3 residues: CASSQSPGSGNVDTQYF. DNA of the CDR3: TGCGCCAGCAGTCAATCCCCCGGTAGCGGGAATGTAGATACGCAGTATTTT. V gene TRBV4-3 combines with J gene TRBJ2-3, with 8 bases matching TRBD2. The CDR3 totals 17 residues. The V and J ends lost 6 bases and 5 bases, in that order; junction bases with no gene match: 16. Looked up from germline, CDR1 is LGHNA and CDR2 is YSLEER.